The T cell receptor beta chain under discussion was sequenced for a study of blood T cell repertoires in COVID-19. Study-level information: Sites in the United States, Italy and Spain provided acute and convalescent COVID-19 samples.

The CDR3 length is 14 residues. Germline lookup yields CDR1 MNHNY and CDR2 SVGAGI (reference sequence). V gave up 4 bases and J gave up 4 bases; unmatched junction bases: 5. Participants were aged 18 to 89 years from around 25 US areas. The study counted Cohort 3 donors as recovered given two negative PCRs, clearance, or symptom resolution. Source study methods: Researchers report that nucleated cell counts were estimated from reference gene primer amplification. Only in-frame clones appear in the TCRdb table, and some are missing; sequencing was by immunoSEQ multiplex PCR. V and J calls plus clone size are reproduced from that table; the DNA served to infer D and trimming. The table shows roughly 220,000 clones, with roughly 84% occurring only once.

The TCR was taken from a woman aged 40 to 49 who had recovered from COVID-19. The V call is TRBV6-6, the J call TRBJ1-2; 8 bases fit TRBD1. Source material: PBMCs or T cells enriched from blood (not recorded which). CDR3 loop: CASSSVDRGYGYTF. The DNA for the CDR3 is TGTGCCAGCAGTTCCGTAGACAGGGGCTATGGCTACACCTTC.